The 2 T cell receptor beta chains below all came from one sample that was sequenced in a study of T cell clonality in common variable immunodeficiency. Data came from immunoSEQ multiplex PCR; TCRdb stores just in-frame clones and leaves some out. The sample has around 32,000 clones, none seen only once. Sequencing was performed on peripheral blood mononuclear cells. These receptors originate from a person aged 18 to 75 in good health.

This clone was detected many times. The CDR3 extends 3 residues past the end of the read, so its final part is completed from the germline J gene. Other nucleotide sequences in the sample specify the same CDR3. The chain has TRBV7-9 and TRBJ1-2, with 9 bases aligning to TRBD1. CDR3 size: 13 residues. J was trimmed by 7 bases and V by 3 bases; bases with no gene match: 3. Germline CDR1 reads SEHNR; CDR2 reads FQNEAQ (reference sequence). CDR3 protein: CASSLGQGTGYTF. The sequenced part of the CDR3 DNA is TGTGCCAGCAGCTTGGGACAGGGAACTGGC.

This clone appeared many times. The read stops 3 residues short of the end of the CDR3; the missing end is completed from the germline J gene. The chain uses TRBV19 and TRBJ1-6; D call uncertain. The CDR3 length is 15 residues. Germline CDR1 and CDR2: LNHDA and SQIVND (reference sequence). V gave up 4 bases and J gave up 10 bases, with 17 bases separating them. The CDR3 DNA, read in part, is TGTGCCAGTAGTAGTGGACTAACTAAGCGGTCACCC. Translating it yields CASSSGLTKRSP. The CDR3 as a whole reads CASSSGLTKRSPLHF.